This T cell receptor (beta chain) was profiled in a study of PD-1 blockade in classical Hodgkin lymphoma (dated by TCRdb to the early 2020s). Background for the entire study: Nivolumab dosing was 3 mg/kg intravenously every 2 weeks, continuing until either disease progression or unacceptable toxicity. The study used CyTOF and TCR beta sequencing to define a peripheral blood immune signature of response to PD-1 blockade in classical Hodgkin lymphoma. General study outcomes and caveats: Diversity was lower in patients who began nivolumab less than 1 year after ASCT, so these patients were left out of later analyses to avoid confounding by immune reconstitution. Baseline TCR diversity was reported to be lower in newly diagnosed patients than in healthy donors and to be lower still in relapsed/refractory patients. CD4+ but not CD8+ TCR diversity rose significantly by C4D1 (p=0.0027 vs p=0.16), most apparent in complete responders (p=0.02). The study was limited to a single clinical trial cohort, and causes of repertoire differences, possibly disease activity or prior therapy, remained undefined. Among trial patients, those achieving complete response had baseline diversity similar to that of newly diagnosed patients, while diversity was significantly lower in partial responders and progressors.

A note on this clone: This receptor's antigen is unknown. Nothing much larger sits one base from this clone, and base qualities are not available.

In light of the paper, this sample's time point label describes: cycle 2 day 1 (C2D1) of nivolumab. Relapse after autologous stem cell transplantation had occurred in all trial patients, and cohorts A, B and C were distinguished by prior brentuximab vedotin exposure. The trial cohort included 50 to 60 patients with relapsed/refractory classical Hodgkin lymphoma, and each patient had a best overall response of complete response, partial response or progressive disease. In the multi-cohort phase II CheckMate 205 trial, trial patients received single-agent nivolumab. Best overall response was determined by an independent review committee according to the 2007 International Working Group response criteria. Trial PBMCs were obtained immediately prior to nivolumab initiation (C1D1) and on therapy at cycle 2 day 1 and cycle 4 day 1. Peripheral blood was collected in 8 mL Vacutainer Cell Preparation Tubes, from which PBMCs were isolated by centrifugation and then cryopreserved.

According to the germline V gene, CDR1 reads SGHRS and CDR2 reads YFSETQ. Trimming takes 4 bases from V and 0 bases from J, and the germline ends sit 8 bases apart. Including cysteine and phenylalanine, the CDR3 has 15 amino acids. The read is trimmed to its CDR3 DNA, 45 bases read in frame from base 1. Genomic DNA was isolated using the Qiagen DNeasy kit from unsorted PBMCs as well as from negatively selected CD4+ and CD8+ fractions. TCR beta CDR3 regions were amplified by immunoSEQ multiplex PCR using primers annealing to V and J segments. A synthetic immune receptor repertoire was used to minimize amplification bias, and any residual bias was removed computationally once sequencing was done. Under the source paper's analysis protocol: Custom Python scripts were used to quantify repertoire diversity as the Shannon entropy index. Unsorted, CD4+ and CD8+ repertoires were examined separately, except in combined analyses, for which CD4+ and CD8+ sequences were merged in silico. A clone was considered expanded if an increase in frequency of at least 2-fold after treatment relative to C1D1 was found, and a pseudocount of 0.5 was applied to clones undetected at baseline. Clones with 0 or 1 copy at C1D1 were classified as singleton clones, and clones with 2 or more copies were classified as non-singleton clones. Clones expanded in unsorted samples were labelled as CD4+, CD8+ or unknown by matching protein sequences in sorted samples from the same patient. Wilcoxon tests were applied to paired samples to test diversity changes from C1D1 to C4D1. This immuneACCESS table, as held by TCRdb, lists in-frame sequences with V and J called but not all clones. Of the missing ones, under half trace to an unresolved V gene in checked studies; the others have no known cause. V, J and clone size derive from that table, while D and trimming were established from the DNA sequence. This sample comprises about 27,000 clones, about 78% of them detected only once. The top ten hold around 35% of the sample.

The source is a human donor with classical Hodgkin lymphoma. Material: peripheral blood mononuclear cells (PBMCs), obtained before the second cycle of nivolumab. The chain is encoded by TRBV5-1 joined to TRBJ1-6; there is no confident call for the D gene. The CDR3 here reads CASSAESSYNSPLHF. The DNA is TGCGCCAGCAGCGCCGAGAGCTCCTATAATTCACCCCTCCACTTT.